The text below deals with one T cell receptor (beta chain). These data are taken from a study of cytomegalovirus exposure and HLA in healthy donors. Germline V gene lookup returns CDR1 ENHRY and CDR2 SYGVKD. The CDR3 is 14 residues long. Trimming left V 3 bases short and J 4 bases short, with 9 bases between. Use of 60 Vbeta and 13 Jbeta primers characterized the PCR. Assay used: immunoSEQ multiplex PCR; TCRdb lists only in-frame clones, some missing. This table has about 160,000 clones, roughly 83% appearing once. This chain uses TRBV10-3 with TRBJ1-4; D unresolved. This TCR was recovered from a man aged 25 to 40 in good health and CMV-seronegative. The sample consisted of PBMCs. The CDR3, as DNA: TGTGCCATCAGTGAACGGGGAAATAATGAAAAACTGTTTTTT. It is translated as CAISERGNNEKLFF.